The 26 T cell receptor beta chains below come from one sample, sequenced in a study of technical replicates of blood from a few donors. The repertoire was sequenced with immunoSEQ multiplex PCR; TCRdb's copy has only in-frame clones and lacks some. The table lists tens of thousands of clones, 90% to 95% of them singletons, with about 4.6% in the top ten. The sample comprised PBMCs. The receptor source for this set is a human donor in good health. Some clones in this sample may be carry-over from other donors' samples.

The chain uses TRBV6-1 and TRBJ2-7; 7 nucleotides match TRBD2. The length of the CDR3 is 15 residues. J was trimmed by 2 bases and V by 1 base; bases with no gene match: 5. Looked up from germline, CDR1 is MNHNS and CDR2 is SASEGT. The CDR3 protein is CASSEGWGGAYEQYF. The CDR3 region has the DNA TGTGCCAGCAGTGAAGGGTGGGGGGGAGCCTACGAGCAGTACTTC.

V gene TRBV2 combines with J gene TRBJ2-7; 11 bases match TRBD2. Germline loops: CDR1 SNHLY, CDR2 FYNNEI. Trimming removed 8 bases from V and 2 bases from J; junction bases left unmatched: 5. CDR3 length equals 14 residues. CDR3 bases: TGTGCCAGCGGAGGGACTAGCGGAACCTACGAGCAGTACTTC. It codes for CASGGTSGTYEQYF.

The chain links TRBV19 to TRBJ2-7; 9 bases match TRBD2. The CDR3 is made up of 16 amino acids. Trimming removed 5 bases from V and 9 bases from J; junction bases left unmatched: 17. The germline V gene has CDR1 LNHDA and CDR2 SQIVND (reference sequence). The CDR3 DNA follows: TGTGCCAGTAGTGCTTACCTAGCGGGACACCTGGGGCGGCAGTACTTC. It codes for CASSAYLAGHLGRQYF. Looking up the rest from reference TRBV19 and TRBJ2-7 gives the full variable domain: DGGITQSPKYLFRKEGQNVTLSCEQNLNHDAMYWYRQDPGQGLRLIYYSQIVNDFQKGDIAEGYSVSREKKESFPLTVTSAQKNPTAFYLCASSAYLAGHLGRQYFGPGTRLTVT.

This chain joins TRBV5-1 and TRBJ1-5; D may be TRBD1 (5 bases). The CDR3 runs 15 residues. Germline values: CDR1 SGHRS, CDR2 YFSETQ. Trimming removed 0 bases from V and 0 bases from J, with 7 bases in between. CDR3: CASSLAGDSNQPQHF. The CDR3 nucleotides are TGCGCCAGCAGCTTGGCGGGGGATAGCAATCAGCCCCAGCATTTT.

CDR3 sequence: CSANSEKTQYF. Written as DNA, the CDR3 is TGCAGTGCTAATAGCGAGAAAACGCAGTATTTT. The chain combines TRBV20-1 with TRBJ2-3, with D possibly matching TRBD2 (5 bases). Germline lookup yields CDR1 DFQATT and CDR2 SNEGSKA (reference sequence). The CDR3 is made up of 11 amino acids. Trimming removed 4 bases at V and 9 bases at J, with 11 bases between.

V and J are TRBV6-6 and TRBJ1-2; no firm D call. Trimming cost V 2 bases and J 1 base, with 5 bases left between them. The CDR3 loop spans 13 amino acids. Germline CDR1 is MNHNY and CDR2 is SVGAGI (reference sequence). In nucleotides, the CDR3 is TGTGCCAGCAGTTACGGAGTTAACTATGGCTACACCTTC. This sequence encodes CASSYGVNYGYTF.

The chain carries TRBV5-6 and TRBJ1-4; 8 bases map to TRBD1. The CDR3 consists of 16 residues. In germline, CDR1 is SGHDT, CDR2 YYEEEE. V shed 1 base and J 0 bases; nucleotides not matched to a gene: 2. This CDR3 is CASSLRGQATNEKLFF. The CDR3 nucleotides read TGTGCCAGCAGCTTGCGGGGACAGGCAACTAATGAAAAACTGTTTTTT. Full variable domain (outside the CDR3, taken from reference TRBV5-6 and TRBJ1-4): DAGVTQSPTHLIKTRGQQVTLRCSPKSGHDTVSWYQQALGQGPQFIFQYYEEEERQRGNFPDRFSGHQFPNYSSELNVNALLLGDSALYLCASSLRGQATNEKLFFGSGTQLSVL.

This clone was observed a single time. This chain uses TRBV18 with TRBJ2-1, with 9 nucleotides matching TRBD2. Looked up from germline, CDR1 is KGHSH and CDR2 is LQKENI. The V gene end was trimmed by 4 bases and the J gene end by 9 bases; junction bases not matched to a gene: 4. The CDR3 runs 13 residues. The DNA of the CDR3 is TGTGCCAGCTCACTGGTAGCGGGAGTTGAGCAGTTCTTC. It specifies CASSLVAGVEQFF.

The rearrangement joins TRBV30 to TRBJ2-1, with D perhaps TRBD2 (7 bases). The CDR3 is made up of 13 amino acids. Germline loops: CDR1 GTSNPN, CDR2 SVGIG (reference sequence). The V and J ends lost 1 base and 9 bases respectively, with 13 bases between them. The chain's CDR3 is CAWSDRGAGEQFF. As DNA, the CDR3 is TGTGCCTGGAGTGATCGGGGGGCTGGTGAGCAGTTCTTC. The entire variable domain, with the rest obtained from reference TRBV30 and TRBJ2-1, is as follows: SQTIHQWPATLVQPVGSPLSLECTVEGTSNPNLYWYRQAAGRGLQLLFYSVGIGQISSEVPQNLSASRPQDRQFILSSKKLLLSDSGFYLCAWSDRGAGEQFFGPGTRLTVL.

V usage is TRBV15 and J usage is TRBJ1-6; D is unresolved. The germline V gene has CDR1 LNHNV and CDR2 YYDKDF (reference sequence). This CDR3 has 16 residues. Trimming stripped 3 bases from V and 0 bases from J, with 9 bases between. Written as DNA, the CDR3 is TGTGCCACCAGCAGCGGTATTAGCTCCTATAATTCACCCCTCCACTTT. As protein: CATSSGISSYNSPLHF.

The chain is built from TRBV6-5 and TRBJ2-5; 7 bases are a match to TRBD2. The CDR3 extends over 14 amino acids. After removal of 7 bases from V and 5 bases from J, the junction contained 10 bases not matched to a gene. CDR1 is MNHEY, CDR2 SVGAGI, per germline. CDR3 protein: CASIISGRLETQYF. The CDR3 nucleotides read TGTGCCAGCATTATATCCGGGAGGTTGGAGACCCAGTACTTC.

This chain connects TRBV11-3 to TRBJ2-1, with 10 bases aligning to TRBD2. The CDR3 consists of 19 residues. Germline V gene sequence: CDR1 SGHNT, CDR2 YENEEA. The J segment lost 3 bases and the V segment lost 0 bases, leaving 11 bases of the junction unmatched. The CDR3 is CASSLEGTSASPSYNEQFF. For the CDR3, the DNA is TGTGCCAGCAGCTTAGAAGGGACTAGCGCCAGTCCGAGCTACAATGAGCAGTTCTTC.

V is TRBV12-5 and J is TRBJ2-7, with 16 bases lining up with TRBD2. Germline CDR1 reads LGHNT; CDR2 reads FRNRAP. The V and J ends lost 4 bases and 6 bases, in that order; junction bases with no gene match: 9. This CDR3 spans 17 amino acids. The CDR3 sequence is CASGSGLAGGRASEQYF. As DNA, the CDR3 is TGTGCTAGTGGTTCGGGACTAGCGGGGGGGCGGGCCTCCGAGCAGTACTTC. Using reference TRBV12-5 and TRBJ2-7 for the parts outside the CDR3, the full variable domain is DARVTQTPRHKVTEMGQEVTMRCQPILGHNTVFWYRQTMMQGLELLAYFRNRAPLDDSGMPKDRFSAEMPDATLATLKIQPSEPRDSAVYFCASGSGLAGGRASEQYFGPGTRLTVT.

The chain is built from TRBV6-6 and TRBJ2-7; D gene uncertain. Germline V CDR1 and CDR2: MNHNY, SVGAGI (reference sequence). V gave up 5 bases and J gave up 0 bases, with 14 bases separating them. CDR3 length: 15 amino acids. CDR3 sequence (DNA): TGTGCCAGCAGTGCCCCCGGTCGGAGCTCCTACGAGCAGTACTTC. Translation gives CASSAPGRSSYEQYF.

The chain is built from TRBV12-2 and TRBJ2-5; the D call in the table, TRBD2, was not verified against the DNA. TRBV12-2 represents a pseudogene. This CDR3 region has 15 residues. The CDR3 is CASRLGSGGQETQYF. In nucleotides, the CDR3 is TGTGCAAGTCGCTTAGGTAGCGGGGGGCAAGAGACCCAGTACTTC.

This chain connects TRBV28 to TRBJ2-7, with 12 bases fitting TRBD2. CDR1 is MDHEN, CDR2 SYDVKM, per germline. There are 15 residues in the CDR3. The junction had 10 bases not matched to a gene; V was cut back by 9 bases and J by 4 bases. The CDR3 DNA sequence: TGTGCCAGTGAGTCGACTAGCGGGAGTAGATACGAGCAGTACTTC. Translated, it gives CASESTSGSRYEQYF.

This clone turned up a few times. The chain joins TRBV5-1 to TRBJ1-6; D is unclear. This CDR3 contains 14 residues. Trimming took off 4 bases at V and 10 bases at J, with 15 bases between the two ends. In germline, CDR1 is SGHRS, CDR2 YFSETQ. The DNA for the CDR3 is TGCGCCAGCAGCCGGGGAAACGCCGGGTCACCCCTCCACTTT. The encoded protein is CASSRGNAGSPLHF.

This clone was detected a few times. J is TRBJ1-1 and V is TRBV6-5; D not resolved. V gave up 6 bases and J gave up 7 bases, with 12 bases separating them. Germline V gives CDR1 MNHEY, CDR2 SVGAGI. CDR3 size: 12 residues. This CDR3 reads CASSLRGGEAFF. The DNA of the CDR3 is TGTGCCAGCAGCCTCCGAGGAGGTGAAGCTTTCTTT.

CDR3 protein: CAISGDRQETQYF. The CDR3 DNA is TGTGCCATCAGTGGAGACAGACAAGAGACCCAGTACTTC. The chain employs TRBV10-3 and TRBJ2-5; D might be TRBD1 (5 bases). The CDR3 loop spans 13 amino acids. Germline V gene data show CDR1 as ENHRY and CDR2 as SYGVKD. The V and J ends lost 4 bases and 2 bases respectively, with 8 bases between them.

The sample holds a few counts of this clone. The rearrangement links TRBV7-3 to TRBJ1-1; no clear D gene. V was cut by 5 bases and J by 2 bases, with 9 bases left in between. The CDR3 length is 13 residues. The germline V gene has CDR1 SGHTA and CDR2 FQGTGA. CDR3 residues: CASSTSSNTEAFF. The DNA for the CDR3 is TGTGCCAGCAGCACTTCGTCCAACACTGAAGCTTTCTTT.

The chain couples TRBV6-1 to TRBJ1-6, with TRBD1 as a possible D gene (5 bases). The CDR3 is 12 residues long. Trimming removed 8 bases from V and 10 bases from J, with 12 bases in between. Germline CDR1 is MNHNS and CDR2 is SASEGT. CDR3 sequence (DNA): TGTGCCAGCGGGCCGGGGGGATCACCCCTCCACTTT. Its translation: CASGPGGSPLHF.

The chain employs TRBV6-5 and TRBJ1-1, with D perhaps matching TRBD1 (6 bases). Trimming removed 6 bases from V and 1 base from J, with 12 bases in between. The CDR3 runs 14 residues. The germline gives CDR1 MNHEY, CDR2 SVGAGI. The CDR3 sequence: CASRQGHRNTEAFF. The CDR3 coding sequence is TGTGCCAGCAGACAGGGACACAGGAACACTGAAGCTTTCTTT.

The chain recombines TRBV7-9 with TRBJ2-3; 7 positions match TRBD1. From germline, CDR1 is SEHNR and CDR2 FQNEAQ (reference sequence). The trim removed 5 bases at V and 5 bases at J, leaving 13 bases unmatched. This CDR3 has 16 amino acids. The CDR3 DNA reads as TGTGCCAGCAGCCTGGGAACAGGGGCTACCGGAGATACGCAGTATTTT. Translated, it gives CASSLGTGATGDTQYF. The full variable domain, with the rest looked up from reference TRBV7-9 and TRBJ2-3, is DTGVSQNPRHKITKRGQNVTFRCDPISEHNRLYWYRQTLGQGPEFLTYFQNEAQLEKSRLLSDRFSAERPKGSFSTLEIQRTEQGDSAMYLCASSLGTGATGDTQYFGPGTRLTVL.

J is TRBJ2-3 and V is TRBV9; no reliable D call. From germline, CDR1 is SGDLS and CDR2 YYNGEE. The CDR3 loop spans 14 amino acids. V lost 4 bases and J 6 bases, leaving 15 bases between the germline ends. The CDR3: CASSPRPADDTQYF. Here the CDR3 DNA reads TGTGCCAGCAGCCCGAGGCCGGCCGATGATACGCAGTATTTT.

In regard to this clone: An end of the junction does not agree with germline; a read error may underlie this. The genes are TRBV19 and TRBJ1-4, with no clear D. The CDR3 loop spans 16 amino acids. Germline V gene sequence: CDR1 LNHDA, CDR2 SQIVND (reference sequence). CDR3 DNA sequence: TGTGCCAGCAGTAGCGGCAGAAGTAATGCGGGTGAAAAACTGTTTTTT. This translates into CASSSGRSNAGEKLFF.

This chain links TRBV7-9 with TRBJ2-7, with D perhaps matching TRBD2 (6 bases). The ends were cut back, 0 bases at V and 0 bases at J, with 9 bases in the middle. The germline gives CDR1 SEHNR, CDR2 FQNEAQ (reference sequence). CDR3 length: 15 residues. CDR3 sequence (DNA): TGTGCCAGCAGCTTAGCGCTAGCGCGCTCCTACGAGCAGTACTTC. Translation: CASSLALARSYEQYF. The entire variable domain, with the rest obtained from reference TRBV7-9 and TRBJ2-7, is as follows: DTGVSQNPRHKITKRGQNVTFRCDPISEHNRLYWYRQTLGQGPEFLTYFQNEAQLEKSRLLSDRFSAERPKGSFSTLEIQRTEQGDSAMYLCASSLALARSYEQYFGPGTRLTVT.